These 16 T cell receptor beta chains were sequenced from one sample in a study of tumor-infiltrating lymphocytes in primary liver carcinoma (dated by TCRdb to the late 2010s). TRIzol reagent was used to extract blood RNA from unsorted whole blood, while the DNeasy Blood & Tissue kit provided the germline DNA. The reads were generated on an Illumina HiSeq 2500. A constant-region primer and ProtoScript II reverse transcriptase were used to reverse-transcribe TCRbeta-specific cDNA from 500 ng total RNA. Construction of the TCRbeta libraries relied on three nested rounds of multiplex PCR, following a slightly modified ARM-PCR procedure. Each of the first two PCR rounds ran for approximately 10 cycles and used multiplex TRBV1-TRBV30 forward primers together with a Cbeta reverse primer. TCRdb trimmed the raw reads at Q25, called clones with MiXCR and kept productive beta chains. All rows with the same CDR3 protein become a single entry with the most common DNA and genes. The table for this sample lists approximately 340,000 distinct CDR3 sequences; about 65% of them were counted only once. The ten largest make up about 6% of the sample.

Sequencing was carried out using peripheral blood. The receptor set was obtained from a man aged 40-49 years with primary liver carcinoma and hepatitis B virus infection.

Worth noting for this clonotype: The CDR3 carries no conserved terminal phenylalanine or tryptophan, so it likely arises from a read error. J is TRBJ2-1 and V is TRBV11-2, with 12 bases lining up with TRBD2. Germline V CDR1 and CDR2: SGHAT, FQNNGV. The CDR3 has 15 amino acids. The CDR3 DNA sequence: TGTGCCAGTAGCTTATTGACTAGCGGGAGCAATGAGCAGTTCTCA. Encoded protein: CASSLLTSGSNEQFS.

In this sample, this clonotype turned up many times. This rearrangement joins TRBV11-2 to TRBJ2-3; D is unresolved. Trimming removed 2 bases from V and 6 bases from J, with 3 bases in between. Germline-derived CDR1 and CDR2 are SGHAT and FQNNGV. The CDR3 totals 11 residues. The CDR3 protein is CASSLTDTQYF. In DNA form, the CDR3 reads TGTGCCAGCAGCTTAACCGATACGCAGTATTTT.

To note about this clonotype: The CDR3 does not end in the conserved phenylalanine or tryptophan, so this is likely a read error. The chain employs TRBV7-9 and TRBJ2-7, with TRBD2 identical over 8 bases. Germline V gives CDR1 SEHNR, CDR2 FQNEAQ (reference sequence). There are 14 residues in the CDR3. The V gene end was trimmed by 9 bases and the J gene end by 5 bases; junction bases not matched to a gene: 12. CDR3 region: CASSPPGTSDEQYI. The CDR3 DNA sequence: TGTGCCAGTAGCCCCCCCGGGACTAGTGACGAGCAGTACATC.

Turning to this clonotype: A much larger clonotype is one base distant, so this may be a read error. The chain carries TRBV6-2 or TRBV6-3 and TRBJ2-3; TRBD2 matches at 15 bases. The trim removed 6 bases at V and 8 bases at J, leaving 6 bases unmatched. The CDR3 spans 15 residues. CDR1 and CDR2 from the germline V gene are MNHEY and SVGEGT. The CDR3 DNA reads as TGTGCCAGCAGGGGACTAGCGGGAGGCGAAGTTACGCAGTATTTT. Translated: CASRGLAGGEVTQYF.

The sample holds many counts of this clonotype. This sequence joins TRBV5-4 and TRBJ2-1; D may be TRBD1 or TRBD2 (5 bases each). The CDR3 spans 16 residues. Germline CDR1 is SGHNT and CDR2 is YYREEE (reference sequence). V gave up 0 bases and J gave up 7 bases, with 17 bases separating them. For the CDR3, the DNA is TGTGCCAGCAGCTTGGGAGGGGCCAGGGCGAAGAATGAGCAGTTCTTC. Translating gives CASSLGGARAKNEQFF. Looking up the rest from reference TRBV5-4 and TRBJ2-1 gives the full variable domain: ETGVTQSPTHLIKTRGQQVTLRCSSQSGHNTVSWYQQALGQGPQFIFQYYREEENGRGNFPPRFSGLQFPNYSSELNVNALELDDSALYLCASSLGGARAKNEQFFGPGTRLTVL.

The sample holds many counts of this clonotype. The chain combines TRBV30 with TRBJ1-5; 7 bases fit TRBD1. V shed 3 bases and J 0 bases; nucleotides not matched to a gene: 8. Germline CDR1 reads GTSNPN; CDR2 reads SVGIG (reference sequence). The CDR3 contains 16 residues. CDR3 residues: CAWRGKGALSNQPQHF. CDR3 bases: TGTGCCTGGAGGGGAAAGGGGGCTCTTAGCAATCAGCCCCAGCATTTT.

V and J are TRBV14 and TRBJ2-5, with TRBD2 matching 7 bases. V trimming: 1 base; J trimming: 5 bases; junction bases outside the gene matches: 4. Germline assignment: CDR1 SGHDN and CDR2 FVKESK. CDR3 length equals 14 residues. CDR3 DNA sequence: TGTGCCAGCAGCCAAGTTGGGAGGGAGGAGACCCAGTACTTC. It is translated as CASSQVGREETQYF.

To note about this clonotype: A much larger clonotype is one base distant, so this may be a read error. For the CDR3, the DNA is TGCGCCAGCAGTGAGTCGACCAATTACGATGAGCAGTTCTTC. Protein sequence: CASSESTNYDEQFF. The chain employs TRBV10-1 and TRBJ2-1; D remains unclear. This CDR3 comprises 14 residues. V gave up 0 bases and J gave up 8 bases, with 11 bases separating them. The germline gives CDR1 WNHNN, CDR2 SYGVQD (reference sequence).

With regard to this clonotype: Mismatch with germline at one junction end may stem from a read error. This chain uses TRBV14 with TRBJ2-2; D is perhaps TRBD2 (5 bases). CDR3 length: 14 amino acids. Germline-derived CDR1 and CDR2 are SGHDN and FVKESK. DNA of the CDR3: TGTGCCAGCAGCCGGCGACTGAACACCGGGGAGCTGTTGTTT. Protein sequence: CASSRRLNTGELLF.

Worth noting for this clonotype: Its ends do not fully match the called genes, so a read error is possible. The chain is built from TRBV6-5 and TRBJ2-5; D possibly corresponds to TRBD2 (7 bases). CDR3 size: 17 residues. Per germline, CDR1 MNHEY and CDR2 SVGAGI. The CDR3 sequence is CVSSPFGRGGSQETQYF. The CDR3 region has the DNA TGTGTCAGCAGCCCATTTGGGAGGGGGGGGAGCCAAGAGACCCAGTACTTC.

Remarks on this clonotype: The germline gene is not matched at one end of the junction; a read error may be the cause. V is TRBV5-1 and J is TRBJ2-3; D is perhaps TRBD1 (6 bases). CDR1 SGHRS and CDR2 YFSETQ come from the germline V gene. This CDR3 is 18 amino acids long. This CDR3 reads CASSPTGQTLFTTDTQYF. Here the CDR3 DNA reads TGCGCTAGCAGCCCTACTGGACAGACACTGTTTACCACAGATACGCAGTATTTT.

This clonotype has a count of ten or more. This sequence joins TRBV6-2 or TRBV6-3 and TRBJ2-5; D gene uncertain. The germline V gene has CDR1 MNHEY and CDR2 SVGEGT. The CDR3 sequence is 12 residues long. V lost 10 bases and J 4 bases, leaving 13 bases between the germline ends. The CDR3 loop is CATCATRETQYF. The CDR3 region has the DNA TGTGCCACCTGTGCCACCCGAGAGACCCAGTACTTC.

As for this clonotype: A read error is possible here, since a much larger clone lies one base away. The chain combines TRBV6-5 with TRBJ1-1, with 11 bases fitting TRBD1. Germline loops: CDR1 MNHEY, CDR2 SVGAGI. This CDR3 spans 17 amino acids. V was pared by 6 bases and J by 2 bases, with 11 bases of the junction left unmatched. The CDR3 sequence is CASSLKGQGACNTEAFF. CDR3 DNA: TGTGCCAGCAGCCTGAAAGGACAGGGGGCTTGTAACACTGAAGCTTTCTTT.

The rearrangement links TRBV11-2 to TRBJ2-3, with 8 bases matching TRBD2. Germline V lookup: CDR1 SGHAT, CDR2 FQNNGV. CDR3 length: 14 residues. V was pared by 6 bases and J by 10 bases, with 12 bases of the junction left unmatched. The CDR3 DNA reads as TGTGCCAGCAGTTCAATTCGGGGACTAGTGTCGCAGTATTTT. Encoded protein: CASSSIRGLVSQYF.

V gene TRBV6-2 or TRBV6-3 combines with J gene TRBJ1-1; a possible D gene is TRBD1 (6 bases). Germline V CDR1 and CDR2: MNHEY, SVGEGT. The CDR3 is 11 amino acids. The CDR3 loop is CAGRTGTEAFF. In DNA form, the CDR3 reads TGTGCAGGCAGAACCGGGACAGAAGCTTTCTTT.

Of note for this clonotype: The junction does not match germline at one end; this may be a read error. The chain employs TRBV4-1 and TRBJ2-5; D perhaps matches TRBD1 (5 bases). Looked up from germline, CDR1 is MGHRA and CDR2 is YSYEKL. This CDR3 spans 18 amino acids. Here the CDR3 DNA reads TGTGCCAGCTGCCCCGACGGCAGGGCCGAATCTTCTCGGGAGACCCAGTACTTC. Protein: CASCPDGRAESSRETQYF.